This T cell receptor beta chain is drawn from a study of blood T cell repertoires in COVID-19. About the research overall: Spain, Italy and the United States supplied samples that represented acute and convalescent COVID-19.

The CDR3 length is 13 residues. Germline assignment: CDR1 KGHDR and CDR2 SFDVKD. Trimming pared 1 base from V and 1 base from J, leaving 3 bases between. Measured with immunoSEQ multiplex PCR; TCRdb has only the in-frame clones, and not every one. The sample carries 150,000 to 200,000 clones, 89% recorded once. J is TRBJ2-5 and V is TRBV24-1; D not certain. The TCR comes from a woman between 18 and 30 years old who had recovered from COVID-19. Source material: PBMCs or T cells enriched from blood (not recorded which). The CDR3 loop is CATSDFSQETQYF. In DNA, the CDR3 is TGTGCCACCAGTGATTTTAGCCAAGAGACCCAGTACTTC.